The sequence of this T cell receptor beta chain was determined in a study of cytomegalovirus exposure and HLA in healthy donors. General study points: Reports showed the classifier diagnosing cytomegalovirus status with high specificity and sensitivity.

In the PCR, 60 Vbeta and 13 Jbeta primers were used. The data were produced by immunoSEQ multiplex PCR, yet TCRdb's version contains in-frame clones alone and is incomplete. Here the sample spans 100,000 or so clones, just under 75% being singletons. There are 16 residues in the CDR3. CDR1 is MNHEY and CDR2 is SVGAGI in the germline V gene. V lost 0 bases and J lost 0, with 6 bases in between. The table lists this clone with a count of one. What it binds is unknown. The V gene is TRBV6-5, the J gene TRBJ1-6, with unresolved D. This receptor was obtained from a human donor in good health. The specimen was PBMCs. CDR3 in amino acids: CASSYSGSSYNSPLHF. The CDR3 DNA sequence: TGTGCCAGCAGTTACTCAGGGAGCTCCTATAATTCACCCCTCCACTTT.